This T cell receptor (beta chain) was sequenced in a study of T cells in severe cutaneous drug reactions (dated by TCRdb to between 2019 and 2020). Notes on the research overall: Recruitment took place between about 2010 and 2019, drawing patients from Taiwan, Thailand and a European registry network. Enrollment was limited to patients whose SJS/TEN or DRESS diagnosis was probable or definite according to RegiSCAR criteria. The Naranjo algorithm and the ALDEN drug causality algorithm were used to identify the culprit drug. Blister fluids/cells, PBMC and other biological samples were taken from patients in the acute stage or the recovery stage. The study combined bulk TCR sequencing with single-cell sequencing, quantitative PCR validation, functional assays and transgenic mouse experiments. Libraries were prepared using iRepertoire multiplex PCR, and a comparison was cited by the authors in which similar capture of abundant clonotypes was shown across iRepertoire and 5' RACE methods with or without UMI.

For both bulk and single-cell sequencing, libraries were prepared with the iRepertoire multiplex PCR system and TCR subtype-specific primers. Multiplex PCR with primers aimed at the V, D and J gene regions produced the bulk TCR beta libraries. Bulk TCR library preparation used roughly 85-500 ng of RNA per sample as input. Bulk TCR beta amplicons were sequenced on an Illumina MiSeq. From the authors' description of their analysis: Quality control steps removed sample misassignments and low-quality sequencing reads. The CDR3 was defined as the amino acids lying between the Y[YFLI]C motif of the V gene and the [FW]GXGT motif of the J segment. The IMGT database served as the reference for assigning TRBV and TRBJ genes and CDR3 clonotypes. Per-sample TRBV expression was normalized to the mean of the same gene in PBMC from roughly 40 healthy donors. TCRdb reprocessed the reads, reporting each CDR3 protein sequence once and no DNA. TCRdb, not the original authors, processed these V and J calls. This sample's table carries just over 20,000 distinct CDR3 sequences. In total, the top ten clones hold over 6.5% of the sample.

What the authors observed across the whole study: A public TCRbeta CDR3 was found in all seven CBZ-SJS/TEN blister samples (mean approximately 15%) but was undetectable or scarce in tolerant-control and healthy-donor PBMC. TRBV12-4 usage was strongly increased in CBZ-SJS/TEN patients, averaging around 35% in blister cells and about 5% in PBMC. According to the authors, further study is still needed to determine whether the public TCR generalizes to SJS/TEN caused by other drugs.

On this clonotype itself: This clone's antigen is unknown.

CDR1 and CDR2 (LGHNA, YSLEER) derive from the germline V gene. The CDR3 numbers 18 residues from cysteine through phenylalanine. Only the protein is available. The donors whose samples were sequenced had carbamazepine-induced Stevens-Johnson syndrome or toxic epidermal necrolysis (CBZ-SJS/TEN). The peripheral blood repertoires were obtained from CBZ-SJS/TEN patients of Han Chinese origin (about 5) and European origin (roughly 6). Next-generation sequencing was used to profile the T cell receptor repertoires of patients with drug-induced severe cutaneous adverse reactions in a search for drug-specific clonotypes. The RNA source was either peripheral blood mononuclear cells or blister cells from skin lesions.

Recombination connected TRBV4-3 to TRBJ2-1; TCRdb reports TRBD2, a call that lacks DNA to check it against. This receptor was identified in a human donor with toxic epidermal necrolysis, a severe cutaneous drug reaction. The sample consisted of PBMCs. The CDR3 amino acid sequence is: CASSQDGIAGGRRGEQFF.